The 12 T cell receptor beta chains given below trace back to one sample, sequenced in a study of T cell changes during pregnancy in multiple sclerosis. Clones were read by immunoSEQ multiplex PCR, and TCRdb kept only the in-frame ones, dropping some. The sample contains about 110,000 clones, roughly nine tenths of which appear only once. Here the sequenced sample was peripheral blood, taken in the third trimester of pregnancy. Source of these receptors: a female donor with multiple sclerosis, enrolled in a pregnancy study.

The CDR3 sequence: CASSMDRVSSGANVLTF. The CDR3 nucleotides read TGTGCCAGTAGTATGGACAGGGTTAGCTCTGGGGCCAACGTCCTGACTTTC. This chain links TRBV19 with TRBJ2-6, with 8 bases fitting TRBD1. The CDR3 is made up of 17 amino acids. J was trimmed by 0 bases and V by 3 bases; bases with no gene match: 4. Germline V CDR1 and CDR2: LNHDA, SQIVND (reference sequence).

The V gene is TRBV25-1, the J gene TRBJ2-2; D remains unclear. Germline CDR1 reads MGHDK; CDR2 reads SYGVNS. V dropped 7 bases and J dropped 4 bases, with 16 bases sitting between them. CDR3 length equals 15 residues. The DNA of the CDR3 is TGTGCCAGCACCTCGTCTGGTAGGAGCACCGGGGAGCTGTTTTTT. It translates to CASTSSGRSTGELFF.

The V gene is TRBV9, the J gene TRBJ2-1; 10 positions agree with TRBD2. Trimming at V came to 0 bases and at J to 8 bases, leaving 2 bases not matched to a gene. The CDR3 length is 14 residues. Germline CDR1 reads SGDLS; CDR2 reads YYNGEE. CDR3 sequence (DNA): TGTGCCAGCAGCGTAGTCAGCGGGGGGGATGAGCAGTTCTTC. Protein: CASSVVSGGDEQFF.

CDR3 nucleotide sequence: TGTGCCAGCAGCGTAGGTCCCCTTCCTAGCGGGGGGGCGAATGAGCAGTTCTTC. The encoded protein is CASSVGPLPSGGANEQFF. This chain links TRBV9 with TRBJ2-1, with 12 bases identical to TRBD2. The V gene's germline CDR1 is SGDLS and CDR2 YYNGEE. V dropped 0 bases and J dropped 7; count of bases not matched to a gene: 11. The CDR3 loop spans 18 amino acids.

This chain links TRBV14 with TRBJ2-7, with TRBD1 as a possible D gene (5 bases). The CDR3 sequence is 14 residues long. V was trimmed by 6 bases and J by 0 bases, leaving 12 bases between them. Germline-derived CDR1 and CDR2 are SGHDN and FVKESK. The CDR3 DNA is TGTGCCAGCAGTCCGGACACCTTCTCCTACGAGCAGTACTTC. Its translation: CASSPDTFSYEQYF.

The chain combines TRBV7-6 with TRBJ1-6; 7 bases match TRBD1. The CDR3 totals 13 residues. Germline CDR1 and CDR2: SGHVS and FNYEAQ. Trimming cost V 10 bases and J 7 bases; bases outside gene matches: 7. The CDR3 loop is CATRQGDNSPLHF. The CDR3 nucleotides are TGTGCCACTCGACAGGGAGACAATTCACCCCTCCACTTT.

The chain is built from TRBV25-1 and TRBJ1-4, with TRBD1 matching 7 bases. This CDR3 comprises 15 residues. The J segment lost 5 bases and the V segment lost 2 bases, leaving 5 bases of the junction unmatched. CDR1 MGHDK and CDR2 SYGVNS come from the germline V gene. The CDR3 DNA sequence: TGTGCCAGCAGTGAAGCGACAGGGTGGAATGAAAAACTGTTTTTT. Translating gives CASSEATGWNEKLFF. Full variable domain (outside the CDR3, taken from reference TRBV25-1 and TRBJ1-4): EADIYQTPRYLVIGTGKKITLECSQTMGHDKMYWYQQDPGMELHLIHYSYGVNSTEKGDLSSESTVSRIRTEHFPLTLESARPSHTSQYLCASSEATGWNEKLFFGSGTQLSVL.

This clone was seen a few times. CDR3 sequence: CASRGESKAEAFF. CDR3 nucleotides: TGCGCCAGTCGGGGGGAGTCGAAGGCTGAAGCTTTCTTT. The chain combines TRBV5-1 with TRBJ1-1, with D possibly being TRBD1 (5 bases). This CDR3 contains 13 residues. Trimming cost V 8 bases and J 6 bases, with 17 bases left between them. Germline CDR1 SGHRS, CDR2 YFSETQ.

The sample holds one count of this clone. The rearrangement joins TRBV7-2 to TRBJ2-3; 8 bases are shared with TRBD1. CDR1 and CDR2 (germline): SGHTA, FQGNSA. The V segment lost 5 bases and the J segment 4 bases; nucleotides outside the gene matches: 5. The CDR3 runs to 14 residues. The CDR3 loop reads CASSPGGPADTQYF. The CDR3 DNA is TGTGCCAGCAGCCCAGGGGGCCCAGCAGATACGCAGTATTTT.

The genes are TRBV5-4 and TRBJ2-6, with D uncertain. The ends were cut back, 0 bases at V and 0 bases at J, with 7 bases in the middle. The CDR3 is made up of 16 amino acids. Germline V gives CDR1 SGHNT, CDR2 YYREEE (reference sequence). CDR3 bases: TGTGCCAGCAGCTTGGGCGTAAACTCTGGGGCCAACGTCCTGACTTTC. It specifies CASSLGVNSGANVLTF.

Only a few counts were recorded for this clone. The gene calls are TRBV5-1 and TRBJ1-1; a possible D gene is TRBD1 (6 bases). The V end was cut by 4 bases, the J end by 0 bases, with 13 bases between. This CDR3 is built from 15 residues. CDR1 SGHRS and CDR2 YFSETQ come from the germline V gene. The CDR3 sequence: CASSPQGDMNTEAFF. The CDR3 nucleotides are TGCGCCAGCAGCCCACAGGGAGACATGAACACTGAAGCTTTCTTT.

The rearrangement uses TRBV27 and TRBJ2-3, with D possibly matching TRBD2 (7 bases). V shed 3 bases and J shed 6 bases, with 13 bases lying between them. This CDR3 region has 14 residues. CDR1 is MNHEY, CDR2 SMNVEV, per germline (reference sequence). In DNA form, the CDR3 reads TGTGCCAGCAGTTTGGGAGGGGGGGAGGATACGCAGTATTTT. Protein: CASSLGGGEDTQYF.